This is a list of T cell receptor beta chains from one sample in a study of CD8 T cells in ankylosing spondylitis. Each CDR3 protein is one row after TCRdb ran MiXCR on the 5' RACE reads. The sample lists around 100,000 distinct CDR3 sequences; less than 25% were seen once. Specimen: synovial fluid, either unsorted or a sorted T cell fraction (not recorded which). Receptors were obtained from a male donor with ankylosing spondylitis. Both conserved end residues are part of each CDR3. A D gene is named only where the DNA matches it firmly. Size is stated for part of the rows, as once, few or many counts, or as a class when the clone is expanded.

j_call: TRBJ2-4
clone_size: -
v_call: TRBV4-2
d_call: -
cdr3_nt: TGTGCCAGCAGCCAAGAAAACATTCAGTACTTC
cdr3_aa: CASSQENIQYF

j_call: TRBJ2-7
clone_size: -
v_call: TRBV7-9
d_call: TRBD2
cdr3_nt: TGTGCCAGCAGCTTAGCTGGGCGGGAGTTAATTTACGAGCAGTACTTC
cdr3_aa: CASSLAGRELIYEQYF

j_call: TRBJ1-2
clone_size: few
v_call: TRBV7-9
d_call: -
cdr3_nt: TGTGCCAGCAGCCCCGGGACGGATTATGGCTACACCTTC
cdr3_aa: CASSPGTDYGYTF

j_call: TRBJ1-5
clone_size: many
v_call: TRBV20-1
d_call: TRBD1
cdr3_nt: TGCAGTGGGAGCGGCAGGGGGGGTAATCAGCCCCAGCATTTT
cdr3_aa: CSGSGRGGNQPQHF

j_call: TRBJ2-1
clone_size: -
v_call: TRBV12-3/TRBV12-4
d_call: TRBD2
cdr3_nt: TGTGCCAGCAGTTTAGACGGACTAGCAATCAATGAGCAGTTCTTC
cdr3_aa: CASSLDGLAINEQFF

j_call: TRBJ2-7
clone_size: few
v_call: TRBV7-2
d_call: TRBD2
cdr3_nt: TGTGCCAGCAGCCGGGGGGATGTGCTCTACGAGCAGTACTTC
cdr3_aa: CASSRGDVLYEQYF

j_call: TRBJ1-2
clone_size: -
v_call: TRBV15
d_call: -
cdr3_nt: TGTGCCACCAGCGGATGGGGGGGGACCACAAATGGTTATGGCTACACCTTC
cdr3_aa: CATSGWGGTTNGYGYTF

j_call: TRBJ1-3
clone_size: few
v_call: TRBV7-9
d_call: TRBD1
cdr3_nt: TGTGCCAGCAGCCCAGGAGGACAGGGGCGCTCTGGAAACACCATATATTTT
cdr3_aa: CASSPGGQGRSGNTIYF

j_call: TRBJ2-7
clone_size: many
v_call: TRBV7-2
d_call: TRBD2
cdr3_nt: TGTGCCAGCAGCGTTACTAGCGGCCCCTCCTACGAGCAGTACTTC
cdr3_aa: CASSVTSGPSYEQYF

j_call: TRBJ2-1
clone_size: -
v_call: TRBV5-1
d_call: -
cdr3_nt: TGCGCCAGCAGCTTGGCGGGCAATGAGCAGTTCTTC
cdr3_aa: CASSLAGNEQFF

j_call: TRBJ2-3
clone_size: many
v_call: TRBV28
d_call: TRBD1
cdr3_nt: TGTGCCAGCAGTTTGGTCACAGGGGGCCAGGGAGATACGCAGTATTTT
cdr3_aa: CASSLVTGGQGDTQYF

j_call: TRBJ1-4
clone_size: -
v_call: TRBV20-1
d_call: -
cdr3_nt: TGCAGTGCTAGAGCTGAAGGGAAACTGTTTTTT
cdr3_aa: CSARAEGKLFF

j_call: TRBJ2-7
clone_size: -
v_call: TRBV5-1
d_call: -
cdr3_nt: TGCGCCAGCAAGTGGGGCAGGGGTAACGACGAGCAGTACTTC
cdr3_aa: CASKWGRGNDEQYF

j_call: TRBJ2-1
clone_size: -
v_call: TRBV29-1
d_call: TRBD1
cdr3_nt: TGCAGCGTTGAGGCGCAGGGGGCTGAGTTCTTC
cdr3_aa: CSVEAQGAEFF

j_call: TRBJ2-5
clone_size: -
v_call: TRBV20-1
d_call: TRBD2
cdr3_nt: TGCAGTGCGCCCGGGACTAACCCTTTTACGGAGACCCAGTACTTC
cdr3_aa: CSAPGTNPFTETQYF

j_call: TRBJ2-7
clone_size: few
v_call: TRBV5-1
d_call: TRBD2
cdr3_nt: TGCGCCAGCAGCTTAGCACTAGCGGGCGAGCAGTACTTC
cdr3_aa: CASSLALAGEQYF

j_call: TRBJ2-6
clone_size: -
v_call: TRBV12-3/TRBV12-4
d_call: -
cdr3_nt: TGTGCCAGCAGTTTAGAGTCGCAAGGGAGCTCTGGGGCCAACGTCCTGACTTTC
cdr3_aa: CASSLESQGSSGANVLTF

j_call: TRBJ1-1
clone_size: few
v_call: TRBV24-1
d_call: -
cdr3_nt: TGTGCCACCAGCCCAGGCGGGGGCTGGAACACTGAAGCTTTCTTT
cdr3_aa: CATSPGGGWNTEAFF

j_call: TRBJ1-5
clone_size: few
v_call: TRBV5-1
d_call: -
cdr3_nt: TGCGCCAGCAGCTTCGGCAGGGGACAGCCCCAGCATTTT
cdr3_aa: CASSFGRGQPQHF

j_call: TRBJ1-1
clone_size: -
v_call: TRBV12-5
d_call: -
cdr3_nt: TGTGCTAGTGGGCCACAGCCGATGAACACTGAAGCTTTCTTT
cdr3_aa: CASGPQPMNTEAFF

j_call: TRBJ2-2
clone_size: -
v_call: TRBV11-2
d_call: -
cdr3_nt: TGTGCCAGCAGCTTAGATCTGAGCAGCCTGGGCACCGGGGAGCTGTTTTTT
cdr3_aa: CASSLDLSSLGTGELFF

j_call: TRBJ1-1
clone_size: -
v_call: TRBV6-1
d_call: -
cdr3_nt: TGTGCCAGCGGCGGAAGGGTCGGGGAAGCTTTCTTT
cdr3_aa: CASGGRVGEAFF

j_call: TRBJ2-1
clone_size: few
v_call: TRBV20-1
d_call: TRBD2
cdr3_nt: TGCAGTGCTAGTGTGCCCGGGACTAGATACAATGAGCAGTTCTTC
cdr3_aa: CSASVPGTRYNEQFF

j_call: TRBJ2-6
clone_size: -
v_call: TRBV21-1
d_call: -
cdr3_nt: TGTGCCAGCGGGGGGCCTGGGGCCAACGTCCTGACTTTC
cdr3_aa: CASGGPGANVLTF

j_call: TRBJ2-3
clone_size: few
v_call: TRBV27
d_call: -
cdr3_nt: TGTGCCAGCAGCCCCCCGGGGGAAACAGATACGCAGTATTTT
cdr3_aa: CASSPPGETDTQYF

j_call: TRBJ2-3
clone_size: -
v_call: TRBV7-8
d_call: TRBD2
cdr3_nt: TGTGCCAGCAGCTTAAATCCTAGCGGGAGCACAGATACGCAGTATTTT
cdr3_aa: CASSLNPSGSTDTQYF

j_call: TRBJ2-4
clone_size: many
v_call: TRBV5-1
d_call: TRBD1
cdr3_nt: TGCGCCAGCAGCTTAACAGGGGGCGAAAACATTCAGTACTTC
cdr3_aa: CASSLTGGENIQYF

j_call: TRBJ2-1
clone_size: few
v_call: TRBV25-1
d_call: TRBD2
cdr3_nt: TGTGCCAGCAGTGCGGAACTAGCGGGAGTTAAGCAGTTCTTC
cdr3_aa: CASSAELAGVKQFF

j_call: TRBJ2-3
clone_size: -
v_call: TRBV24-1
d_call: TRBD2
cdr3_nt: TGTGCCACCAGTGATTTGACTAGCGGCACAGATACGCAGTATTTT
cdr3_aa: CATSDLTSGTDTQYF

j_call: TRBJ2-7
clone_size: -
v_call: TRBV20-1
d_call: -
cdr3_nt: TGCAGTGCTAGAGACAGCCTAGCAGACGAGCAGTACTTC
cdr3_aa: CSARDSLADEQYF

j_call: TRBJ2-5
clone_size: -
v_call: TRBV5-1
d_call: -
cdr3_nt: TGCGCCAGCAGCTTGGCTAGTGGCAATTGGGAGACCCAGTACTTC
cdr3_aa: CASSLASGNWETQYF

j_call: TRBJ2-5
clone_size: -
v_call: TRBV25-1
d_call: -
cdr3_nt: TGTGCCAGCAGTGAACCAGCCCAAGAGACCCAGTACTTC
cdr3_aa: CASSEPAQETQYF

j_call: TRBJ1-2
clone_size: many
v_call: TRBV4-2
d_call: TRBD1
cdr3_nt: TGTGCCAGCAGCCAGACGCAGGGGGCGCGGTATGGCTACACCTTC
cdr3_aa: CASSQTQGARYGYTF

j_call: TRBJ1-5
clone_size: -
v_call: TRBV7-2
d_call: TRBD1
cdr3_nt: TGTGCCAGCAGCGTGCGACAGGGGGGAGGGAATCAGCCCCAGCATTTT
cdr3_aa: CASSVRQGGGNQPQHF

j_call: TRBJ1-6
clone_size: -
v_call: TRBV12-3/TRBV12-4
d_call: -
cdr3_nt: TGTGCCAGCAACCCCCAGGGTGCCAATTCACCCCTCCACTTT
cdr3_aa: CASNPQGANSPLHF

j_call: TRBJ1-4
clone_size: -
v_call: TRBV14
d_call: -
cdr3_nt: TGTGCCAGCAGCCAGAAGACAAGGCCTAATGAAAAACTGTTTTTT
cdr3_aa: CASSQKTRPNEKLFF

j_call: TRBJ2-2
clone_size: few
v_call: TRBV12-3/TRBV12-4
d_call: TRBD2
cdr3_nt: TGTGCCAGCAGTTTAGGGGGACTAGCGGGAGTAGTGTCCGGGGAGCTGTTTTTT
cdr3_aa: CASSLGGLAGVVSGELFF

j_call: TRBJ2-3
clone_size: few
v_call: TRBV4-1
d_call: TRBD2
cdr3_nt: TGCGCCAGCAGCCAAGGTGGAGCGGGGGGAGGCACAGATACGCAGTATTTT
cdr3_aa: CASSQGGAGGGTDTQYF

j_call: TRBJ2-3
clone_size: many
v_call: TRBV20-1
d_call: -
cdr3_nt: TGCAGTGCTAGAGACCAGACCACACCCTTGCCAGATACGCAGTATTTT
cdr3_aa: CSARDQTTPLPDTQYF

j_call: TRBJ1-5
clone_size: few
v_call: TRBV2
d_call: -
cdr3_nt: TGTGCCAGCAGTCCAGGGGAGGTTCAGCCCCAGCATTTT
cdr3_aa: CASSPGEVQPQHF

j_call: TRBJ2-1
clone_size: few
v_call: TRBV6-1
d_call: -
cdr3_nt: TGTGCCAGCAGCCCAATAGCCCGGGCGTCTAATGAGCAGTTCTTC
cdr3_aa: CASSPIARASNEQFF

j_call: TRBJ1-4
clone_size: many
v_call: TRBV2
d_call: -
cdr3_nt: TGTGCCAGCAGTGAACGAGGGGGGCCCTCAACTAATGAAAAACTGTTTTTT
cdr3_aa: CASSERGGPSTNEKLFF

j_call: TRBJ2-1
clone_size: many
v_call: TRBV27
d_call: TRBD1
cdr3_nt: TGTGCCAGCAGTTTGTACCCGGGACAGGGGGATAATGAGCAGTTCTTC
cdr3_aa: CASSLYPGQGDNEQFF

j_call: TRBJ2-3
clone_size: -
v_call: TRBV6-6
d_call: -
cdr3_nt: TGTGCCAGCAGTAAGACTTCAGATACGCAGTATTTT
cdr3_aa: CASSKTSDTQYF

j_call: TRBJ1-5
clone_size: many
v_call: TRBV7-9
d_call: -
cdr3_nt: TGTGCCAGCAGCTCCCTTTCACAGGCAAAGGATCAGCCCCAGCATTTT
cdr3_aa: CASSSLSQAKDQPQHF

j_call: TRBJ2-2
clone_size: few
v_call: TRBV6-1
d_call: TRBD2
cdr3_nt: TGTGCCAGCACCGGGACTAGCGGGTACGGGGAGCTGTTTTTT
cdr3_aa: CASTGTSGYGELFF

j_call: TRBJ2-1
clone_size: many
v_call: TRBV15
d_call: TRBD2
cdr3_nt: TGTGCCACCAGCGTTGGGACTAGCGGGAGTACTGAGCAGTTCTTC
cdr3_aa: CATSVGTSGSTEQFF